This T cell receptor (beta chain) was sequenced for a study of T cell repertoires in cytomegalovirus infection. Germline assignment: CDR1 SGHAT and CDR2 FQNNGV. There are 15 residues in the CDR3. Trimming cost V 2 bases and J 1 base, with 11 bases left between them. Via MiXCR, TCRdb re-called the reads, giving one row per CDR3 protein. The sample contains 27,000 or so distinct CDR3 sequences, approximately 18% of which appear only once. Comment on this clonotype: Its antigen is not identified.

The origin of this receptor is a human donor in good health (CMV status not recorded). Some clones in this sample may be carry-over from other donors' samples. The sample in question was CD8+ T cells from cultured PBMCs, obtained from culture after CMV antigen stimulation. J is TRBJ2-5 and V is TRBV11-2; tentative D call: TRBD2 (6 bases). CDR3 in amino acids: CASSLTWGVQETQYF. Written as DNA, the CDR3 is TGTGCCAGCAGCTTAACATGGGGGGTCCAAGAGACCCAGTACTTC.